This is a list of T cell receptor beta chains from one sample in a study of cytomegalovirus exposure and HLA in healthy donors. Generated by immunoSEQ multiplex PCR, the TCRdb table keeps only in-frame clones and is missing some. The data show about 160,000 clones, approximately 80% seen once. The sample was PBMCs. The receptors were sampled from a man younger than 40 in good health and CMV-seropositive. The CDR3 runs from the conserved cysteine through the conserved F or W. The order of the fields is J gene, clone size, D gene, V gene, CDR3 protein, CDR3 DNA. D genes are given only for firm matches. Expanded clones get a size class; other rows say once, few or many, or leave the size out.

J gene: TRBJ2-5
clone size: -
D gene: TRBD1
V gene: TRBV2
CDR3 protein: CASRIGQGRTMGETQYF
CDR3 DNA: TGTGCCAGCAGAATCGGACAGGGGCGCACCATGGGTGAGACCCAGTACTTC

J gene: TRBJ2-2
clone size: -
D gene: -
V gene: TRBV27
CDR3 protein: CASSSAGELFF
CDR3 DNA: TGTGCCAGCAGTTCCGCCGGGGAGCTGTTTTTT

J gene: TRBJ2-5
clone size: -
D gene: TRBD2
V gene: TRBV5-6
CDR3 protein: CASSYGGTQETQYF
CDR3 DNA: TGTGCCAGCAGCTACGGGGGGACTCAAGAGACCCAGTACTTC

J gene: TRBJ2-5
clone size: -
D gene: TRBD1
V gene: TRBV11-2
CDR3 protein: CASSAWTGGLPQETQYF
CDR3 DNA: TGTGCCAGCAGCGCGTGGACAGGGGGCCTACCGCAAGAGACCCAGTACTTC

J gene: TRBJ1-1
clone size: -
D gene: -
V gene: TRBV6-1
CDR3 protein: CASREHQDTEAFF
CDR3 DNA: TGTGCCAGCAGGGAACACCAGGACACTGAAGCTTTCTTT

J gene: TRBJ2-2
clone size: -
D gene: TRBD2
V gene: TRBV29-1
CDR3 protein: CSERPTSSGGRNTGELFF
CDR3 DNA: TGCAGCGAAAGACCCACCTCTAGCGGGGGGAGGAACACCGGGGAGCTGTTTTTT

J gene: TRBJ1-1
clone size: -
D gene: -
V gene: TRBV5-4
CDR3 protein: CASSRGQNTEAFF
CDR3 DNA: TGTGCCAGCAGCCGTGGACAGAACACTGAAGCTTTCTTT

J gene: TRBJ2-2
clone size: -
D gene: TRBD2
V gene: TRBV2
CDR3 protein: CASGRLAGADTGELFF
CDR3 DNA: TGTGCCAGCGGAAGACTAGCGGGGGCCGACACCGGGGAGCTGTTTTTT

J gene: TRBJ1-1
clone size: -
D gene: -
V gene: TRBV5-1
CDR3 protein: CASSPAGHTEAFF
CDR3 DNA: TGCGCCAGCAGTCCTGCAGGGCACACTGAAGCTTTCTTT

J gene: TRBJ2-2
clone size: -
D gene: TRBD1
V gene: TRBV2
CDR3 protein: CASSETGGNTGELFF
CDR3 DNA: TGTGCCAGCAGTGAAACAGGGGGCAACACCGGGGAGCTGTTTTTT

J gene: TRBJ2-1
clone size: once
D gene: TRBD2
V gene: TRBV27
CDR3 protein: CASSFLAGESSYNEQFF
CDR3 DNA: TGTGCCAGCAGTTTCCTAGCGGGGGAGAGCTCCTACAATGAGCAGTTCTTC

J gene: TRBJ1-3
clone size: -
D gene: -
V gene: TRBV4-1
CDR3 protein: CASSSAGNSGNTIYF
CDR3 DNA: TGCGCCAGCAGCTCTGCCGGGAACTCTGGAAACACCATATATTTT

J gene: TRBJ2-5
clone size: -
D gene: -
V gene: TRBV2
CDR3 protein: CASSPRETQYF
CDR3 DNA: TGTGCCAGCAGTCCCAGAGAGACCCAGTACTTC

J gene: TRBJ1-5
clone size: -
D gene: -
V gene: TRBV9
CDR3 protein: CAPWRGDQPQHF
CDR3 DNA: TGTGCCCCGTGGCGGGGAGATCAGCCCCAGCATTTT

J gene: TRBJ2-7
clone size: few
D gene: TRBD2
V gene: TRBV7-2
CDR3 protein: CASSRLAGGPYEQYF
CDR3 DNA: TGTGCCAGCAGCCGACTAGCGGGGGGGCCCTACGAGCAGTACTTC

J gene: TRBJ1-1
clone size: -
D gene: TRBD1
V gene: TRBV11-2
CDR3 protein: CASSLWTGKMSWTEAFF
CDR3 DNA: TGTGCCAGCAGCTTATGGACAGGGAAAATGAGTTGGACTGAAGCTTTCTTT

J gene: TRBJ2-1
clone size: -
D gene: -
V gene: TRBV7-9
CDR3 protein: CASSTGTTSAGEQFF
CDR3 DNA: TGTGCCAGCAGCACAGGGACCACTAGCGCGGGTGAGCAGTTCTTC

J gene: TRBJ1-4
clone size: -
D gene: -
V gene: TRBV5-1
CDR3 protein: CASSLGGGSREKLFF
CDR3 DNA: TGCGCCAGCAGCTTGGGGGGGGGTAGCCGTGAAAAACTGTTTTTT

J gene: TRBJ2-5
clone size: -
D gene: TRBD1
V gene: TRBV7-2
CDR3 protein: CASSSPTGAETQYF
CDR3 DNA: TGTGCCAGCAGCTCCCCGACAGGGGCCGAGACCCAGTACTTC

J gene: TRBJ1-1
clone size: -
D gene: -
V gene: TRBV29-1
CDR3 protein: CSVAQVLNTEAFF
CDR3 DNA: TGCAGCGTTGCGCAGGTCTTGAACACTGAAGCTTTCTTT

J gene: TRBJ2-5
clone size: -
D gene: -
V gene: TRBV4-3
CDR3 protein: CASSQEWSDQETQYF
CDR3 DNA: TGCGCCAGCAGCCAAGAATGGTCAGATCAAGAGACCCAGTACTTC

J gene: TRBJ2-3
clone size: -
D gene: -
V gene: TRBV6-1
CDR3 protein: CASSVGTGISTDTQYF
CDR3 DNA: TGTGCCAGCAGTGTAGGCACAGGGATAAGCACAGATACGCAGTATTTT

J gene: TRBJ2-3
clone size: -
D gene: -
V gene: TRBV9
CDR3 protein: CASVPDSLHTDTQYF
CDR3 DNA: TGTGCCAGCGTTCCGGACAGCCTACACACAGATACGCAGTATTTT

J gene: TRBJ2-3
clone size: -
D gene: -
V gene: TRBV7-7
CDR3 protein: CASSPRQTSTDTQYF
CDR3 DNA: TGTGCCAGCAGCCCGAGGCAAACTAGCACAGATACGCAGTATTTT

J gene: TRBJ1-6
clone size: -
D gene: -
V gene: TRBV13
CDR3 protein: CASSLTAGSGPYMPPLHF
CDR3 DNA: TGTGCCAGCAGCTTAACGGCGGGGAGTGGTCCATATATGCCACCCCTCCACTTT

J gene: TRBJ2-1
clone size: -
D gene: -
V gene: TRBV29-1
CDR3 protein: CSAGGGGVINEQFF
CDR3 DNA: TGCAGCGCAGGGGGCGGGGGGGTGATCAATGAGCAGTTCTTC

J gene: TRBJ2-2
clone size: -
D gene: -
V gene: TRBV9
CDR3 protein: CASSPPGSTGELFF
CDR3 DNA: TGTGCCAGCAGCCCTCCGGGGAGCACCGGGGAGCTGTTTTTT

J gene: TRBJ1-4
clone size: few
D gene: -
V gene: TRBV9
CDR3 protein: CASSVRRREKLFF
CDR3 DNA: TGTGCCAGCAGCGTCCGACGGAGGGAAAAACTGTTTTTT

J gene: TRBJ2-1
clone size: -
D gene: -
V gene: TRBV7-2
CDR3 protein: CASSPNYNEQFF
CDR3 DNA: TGTGCCAGCAGCCCCAACTACAATGAGCAGTTCTTC

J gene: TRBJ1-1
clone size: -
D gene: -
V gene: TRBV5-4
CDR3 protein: CASSSTPVRGTEAFF
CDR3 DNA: TGTGCCAGCAGCTCAACCCCAGTGAGGGGGACTGAAGCTTTCTTT

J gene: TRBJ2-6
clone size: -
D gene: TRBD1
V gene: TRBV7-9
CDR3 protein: CASSLGAGGAPGANVLTF
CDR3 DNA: TGTGCCAGCAGCTTAGGGGCAGGGGGCGCCCCTGGGGCCAACGTCCTGACTTTC

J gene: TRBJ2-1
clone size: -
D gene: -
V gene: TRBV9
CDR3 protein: CASQGKGNEQFF
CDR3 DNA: TGTGCCAGTCAGGGGAAGGGCAATGAGCAGTTCTTC

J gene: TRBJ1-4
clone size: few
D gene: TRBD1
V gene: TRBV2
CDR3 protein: CASRREGTGFGEKLFF
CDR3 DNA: TGTGCCAGCCGCAGGGAGGGGACAGGGTTCGGCGAAAAACTGTTTTTT

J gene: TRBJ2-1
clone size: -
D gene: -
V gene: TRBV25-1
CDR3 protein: CASSESSGRVVNEQFF
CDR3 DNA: TGTGCCAGCAGTGAATCCAGTGGCAGGGTTGTCAATGAGCAGTTCTTC

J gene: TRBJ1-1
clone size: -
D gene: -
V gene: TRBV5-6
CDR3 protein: CASSLMEPPEAFF
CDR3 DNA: TGTGCCAGCAGCTTGATGGAGCCCCCTGAAGCTTTCTTT

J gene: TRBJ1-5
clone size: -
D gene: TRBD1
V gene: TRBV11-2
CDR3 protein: CASSQARGTYSNQPQHF
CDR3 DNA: TGTGCCAGCAGCCAAGCCAGGGGGACCTATAGCAATCAGCCCCAGCATTTT

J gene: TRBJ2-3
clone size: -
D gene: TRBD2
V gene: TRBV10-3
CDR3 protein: CATSRGEYTDTQYF
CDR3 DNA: TGTGCCACCTCACGGGGGGAGTACACAGATACGCAGTATTTT

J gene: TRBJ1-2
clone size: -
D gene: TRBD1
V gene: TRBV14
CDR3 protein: CASSQGRGHGYTF
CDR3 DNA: TGTGCCAGCAGCCAGGGAAGGGGGCATGGCTACACCTTC

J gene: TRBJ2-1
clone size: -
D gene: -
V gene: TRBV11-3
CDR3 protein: CASSSGQYNEQFF
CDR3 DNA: TGTGCCAGCAGCTCTGGACAGTACAATGAGCAGTTCTTC

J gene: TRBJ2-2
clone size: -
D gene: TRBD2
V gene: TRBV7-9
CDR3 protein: CASSLLAGTGELFF
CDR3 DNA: TGTGCCAGCAGCTTGCTAGCGGGGACCGGGGAGCTGTTTTTT

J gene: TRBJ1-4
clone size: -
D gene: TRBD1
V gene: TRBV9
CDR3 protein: CASSPRQGLGEKLFF
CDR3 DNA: TGTGCCAGCAGCCCCCGACAGGGGTTGGGTGAAAAACTGTTTTTT

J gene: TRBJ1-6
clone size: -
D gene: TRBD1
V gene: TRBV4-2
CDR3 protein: CASSPRDRGNSPLHF
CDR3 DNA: TGTGCCAGCAGCCCCCGGGACAGGGGGAATTCACCCCTCCACTTT

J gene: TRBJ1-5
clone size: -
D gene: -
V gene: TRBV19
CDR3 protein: CASKFRGSNQPQHF
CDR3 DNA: TGTGCCAGTAAATTCCGTGGCAGCAATCAGCCCCAGCATTTT

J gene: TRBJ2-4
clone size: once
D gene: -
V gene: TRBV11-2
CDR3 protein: CASSLEPHRDIQYF
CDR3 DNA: TGTGCCAGCAGCTTAGAACCCCACAGGGACATTCAGTACTTC

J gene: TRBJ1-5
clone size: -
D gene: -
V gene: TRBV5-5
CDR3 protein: CASSLTGRNSNQPQHF
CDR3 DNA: TGTGCCAGCAGCTTGACAGGGCGAAATAGCAATCAGCCCCAGCATTTT

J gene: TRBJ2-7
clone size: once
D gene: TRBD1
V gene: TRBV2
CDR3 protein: CASRAGQGFIYEQYF
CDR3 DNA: TGTGCCAGCAGGGCCGGACAGGGGTTCATTTACGAGCAGTACTTC

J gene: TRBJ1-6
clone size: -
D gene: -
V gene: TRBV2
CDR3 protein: CASSAAPGDGSPLHF
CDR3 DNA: TGTGCCAGCAGTGCGGCCCCAGGGGATGGTTCACCCCTCCACTTT

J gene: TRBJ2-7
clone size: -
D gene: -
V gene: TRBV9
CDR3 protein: CASGAGTSTYEQYF
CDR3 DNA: TGTGCCAGCGGAGCCGGGACATCAACCTACGAGCAGTACTTC

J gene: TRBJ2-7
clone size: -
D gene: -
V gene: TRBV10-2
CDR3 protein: CASSSGPYYEQYF
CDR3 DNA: TGCGCCAGCAGCTCAGGGCCTTACTACGAGCAGTACTTC

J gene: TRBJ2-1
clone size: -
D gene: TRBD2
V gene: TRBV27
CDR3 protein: CASSSFKLAGGNEQFF
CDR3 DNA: TGTGCCAGCAGTTCCTTCAAGCTAGCGGGGGGGAATGAGCAGTTCTTC

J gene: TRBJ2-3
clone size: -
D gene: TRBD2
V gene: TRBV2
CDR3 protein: CASIKTSGGTDTQYF
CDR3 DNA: TGTGCCAGCATCAAAACTAGCGGAGGCACAGATACGCAGTATTTT

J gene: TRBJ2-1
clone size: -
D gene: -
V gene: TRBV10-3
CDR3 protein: CAISESGRDSYNEQFF
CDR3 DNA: TGTGCCATCAGTGAGTCGGGCAGGGACTCCTACAATGAGCAGTTCTTC

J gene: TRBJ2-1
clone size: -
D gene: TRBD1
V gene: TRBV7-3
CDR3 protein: CASSFWTGSSYNEQFF
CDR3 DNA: TGTGCCAGCAGCTTCTGGACAGGGAGCTCCTACAATGAGCAGTTCTTC

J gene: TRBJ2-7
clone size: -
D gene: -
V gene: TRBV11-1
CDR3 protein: CASSFGGRGYEQYF
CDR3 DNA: TGTGCCAGCAGCTTCGGGGGACGAGGCTACGAGCAGTACTTC

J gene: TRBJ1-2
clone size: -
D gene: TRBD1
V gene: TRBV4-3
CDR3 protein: CASSPGQPRYGYTF
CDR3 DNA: TGCGCCAGCAGCCCGGGACAGCCTAGGTATGGCTACACCTTC

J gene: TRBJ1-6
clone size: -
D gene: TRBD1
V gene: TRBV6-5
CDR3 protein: CASSYSGQGFHSALHF
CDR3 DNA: TGTGCCAGCAGTTATTCGGGACAGGGTTTTCATTCGGCCCTCCACTTT

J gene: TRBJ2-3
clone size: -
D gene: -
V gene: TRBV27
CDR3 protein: CASSLGLQRPDTQYF
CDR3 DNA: TGTGCCAGCAGTTTGGGACTGCAGCGTCCAGATACGCAGTATTTT

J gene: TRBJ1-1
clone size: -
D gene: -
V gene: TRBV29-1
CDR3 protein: CSVSPVNTEAFF
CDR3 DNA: TGCAGCGTTTCACCAGTGAACACTGAAGCTTTCTTT

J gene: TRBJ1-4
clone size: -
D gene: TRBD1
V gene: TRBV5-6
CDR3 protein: CASSRQGNEKLFF
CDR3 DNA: TGTGCCAGCAGCCGACAGGGGAATGAAAAACTGTTTTTT